This T cell receptor beta chain was captured by sequencing in a study of T cell changes during pregnancy in multiple sclerosis. Clones were sequenced by immunoSEQ multiplex PCR, and TCRdb holds only the in-frame ones, with some missing. This table holds 80,000 to 130,000 clones, approximately 90% found once. This CDR3 contains 17 residues. The chain combines TRBV21-1 with TRBJ2-1; the D segment call TRBD1 is taken from the table without a DNA check. TRBV21-1 is labeled a pseudogene. This receptor was identified in a female donor with multiple sclerosis, enrolled in a pregnancy study. Material: peripheral blood, obtained in the second trimester of pregnancy. CDR3 residues: CASSLNRTGGFYNEQFF. Here the CDR3 DNA reads TGTGCCAGCAGCTTAAATCGGACAGGGGGCTTCTACAATGAGCAGTTCTTC.